This T cell receptor beta chain was captured in a study of cytomegalovirus exposure and HLA in healthy donors. Looking at the study overall: Genotyping of 430 or so donors showed that around 81% belonged to the Caucasian-associated ancestry cluster. Study observations and caveats: Cytomegalovirus association was assigned to some 160 TCR beta chains. Highest at DRB1 and lowest at HLA-C, TCR association rates differed among HLA loci in a later analysis.

Amplification used 60 Vbeta primers and 13 Jbeta primers. The table came from immunoSEQ multiplex PCR; TCRdb's copy has only in-frame clones and leaves some out. The sample includes approximately 180,000 clones, around 83% of them seen just once. Notes on this clone: What it binds is not known.

V lost 8 bases, J lost 1 base, and 11 bases lay in between. This CDR3 contains 13 residues. CDR1 is KGHSH and CDR2 is LQKENI in the germline V gene. The J gene is TRBJ1-1, the V gene TRBV18, with D unclear. This receptor was obtained from a woman aged 18-35 years in good health and CMV-seronegative. Material for sequencing was PBMCs. The CDR3 coding sequence is TGTGCCAGCAAAATCGCAGAGAACACTGAAGCTTTCTTT. It yields the protein CASKIAENTEAFF. Full variable domain (outside the CDR3, taken from reference TRBV18 and TRBJ1-1): NAGVMQNPRHLVRRRGQEARLRCSPMKGHSHVYWYRQLPEEGLKFMVYLQKENIIDESGMPKERFSAEFPKEGPSILRIQQVVRGDSAAYFCASKIAENTEAFFGQGTRLTVV.